The entry below gives a single TCR beta chain sequence along with its context. The CDR3 contains 13 residues. V dropped 5 bases and J dropped 4 bases, with 14 bases sitting between them. Germline CDR1 is GTSNPN and CDR2 is SVGIG (reference sequence). TCR beta sequences were obtained from blood CD8+ and CD4+ T cells. Patients with Susac syndrome met diagnostic criteria defined recently for definite or probable disease. The data were taken from a study of CD8 T cells in Susac syndrome. RNA amounts of roughly 0.45 to 1 ug underwent reverse transcription with random hexamers. MiXCR was run by TCRdb on the immunoSEQ multiplex PCR reads, yielding one entry per CDR3 protein. The table has some 250,000 distinct CDR3 sequences, 90% to 96% seen once; the top ten hold around 0.1%.

This TCR came from a human donor with Susac syndrome. Sequenced: CD4+ T cells from PBMCs. The chain recombines TRBV30 with TRBJ1-2; D possibly corresponds to TRBD1 (6 bases). The CDR3 spells CAWGQQRGYGYTF. In DNA, the CDR3 is TGTGCCTGGGGACAGCAAAGGGGCTATGGCTACACCTTC.